The next 21 T cell receptor beta chains were all read from a single sample in a study of T-cell reconstitution after alpha-beta-depleted transplantation in children. Unique molecular identifiers tagged the TCRbeta library. Each CDR3 protein gets one entry after TCRdb re-called the PCR reads with MiXCR. Among about 420,000 distinct CDR3 sequences listed, 15% to 20% were seen once. This sample comprised PBMCs, mostly from graft donor cells, obtained 360 days after TCRalphabeta/CD19-depleted stem cell transplant. Receptors originate from a boy younger than two who had a stem cell transplant for Wiskott-Aldrich syndrome, so the T cells may come from the graft donor.

In its sample, this clonotype was seen a few times. The chain uses TRBV6-1 and TRBJ2-7, with D perhaps assigned TRBD1 or TRBD2 (5 bases each). Germline V gene sequence: CDR1 MNHNS, CDR2 SASEGT. This CDR3 is 13 amino acids long. V lost 10 bases, J lost 2 bases, and 15 bases lay in between. CDR3 coding DNA: TGTGCCACCCGGCGGGCCAGGGCCTACGAGCAGTACTTC. Protein: CATRRARAYEQYF.

The chain carries TRBV29-1 and TRBJ2-3, with D perhaps TRBD1 or TRBD2 (5 bases each). The germline CDR1 and CDR2 sequences are SQVTM and ANQGSEA. CDR3 length equals 15 residues. The V end lost 2 bases, the J end lost 2 bases, and 14 bases lay between the germline ends. DNA for the CDR3: TGCAGCGTTGAAAGGGGACGGGGCTTCACAGATACGCAGTATTTT. This encodes CSVERGRGFTDTQYF.

This clonotype was detected a few times. V and J are TRBV6-1 and TRBJ2-5; TRBD2 matches 9 bases. The CDR3 totals 14 residues. Germline V gene lookup returns CDR1 MNHNS and CDR2 SASEGT. The V gene end was trimmed by 7 bases and the J gene end by 3 bases; junction bases not matched to a gene: 6. The CDR3 DNA reads as TGTGCCAGCACCCGCCCTAGCGGGGAAGAGACCCAGTACTTC. Its protein is CASTRPSGEETQYF.

CDR3 protein: CASSLDLGWWTSGDNEQFF. The CDR3, as DNA: TGTGCCAGCAGCTTAGATCTAGGCTGGTGGACTAGCGGCGACAATGAGCAGTTCTTC. V usage is TRBV11-2 and J usage is TRBJ2-1, with 10 bases matching TRBD2. The CDR3 extends over 19 amino acids. Germline V gene lookup returns CDR1 SGHAT and CDR2 FQNNGV. Losses at the gene ends were 0 bases for V and 5 bases for J; bases not matched to a gene: 13.

This clonotype appeared a few times. CDR3 sequence reads: CASSPGQTQYF. CDR3 coding DNA: TGTGCCAGCAGCCCCGGACAGACGCAGTATTTT. The chain links TRBV7-6 to TRBJ2-3; tentative D call: TRBD1 (6 bases). Trimming removed 5 bases at V and 9 bases at J, with 9 bases between. In germline, CDR1 is SGHVS, CDR2 FNYEAQ. The CDR3 loop spans 11 amino acids.

This clonotype was seen a few times. The DNA for the CDR3 is TGTGCCAGCAGCTGGGACACGCTCTACGAGCAGTACTTC. Translating it yields CASSWDTLYEQYF. V usage is TRBV7-9 and J usage is TRBJ2-7; a weak D match, TRBD1 (6 bases). The ends were cut back, 4 bases at V and 3 bases at J, with 10 bases in the middle. This CDR3 has 13 amino acids. Germline assignment: CDR1 SEHNR and CDR2 FQNEAQ (reference sequence).

The chain uses TRBV10-1 and TRBJ1-1; weak D call: TRBD1 (5 bases). Germline V gene sequence: CDR1 WNHNN, CDR2 SYGVQD (reference sequence). The V end lost 2 bases, the J end lost 5 bases, and 9 bases lay between the germline ends. The CDR3 length is 13 residues. CDR3 region: CASSEGARTEAFF. In nucleotides, the CDR3 is TGCGCCAGCAGTGAGGGGGCGCGAACTGAAGCTTTCTTT.

This clonotype was picked up a small number of times. In DNA form, the CDR3 reads TGTGCCAGCAGCTTCGTCCTAGCGGAGTACAATGAGCAGTTCTTC. Translation gives CASSFVLAEYNEQFF. The chain carries TRBV5-5 and TRBJ2-1; 7 bases line up with TRBD2. Trimming cost V 2 bases and J 4 bases; bases outside gene matches: 6. CDR1 and CDR2 from the germline V gene are SGHKS and YYEKEE (reference sequence). The CDR3 extends over 15 amino acids.

This clonotype was seen a few times. The chain joins TRBV28 to TRBJ2-7; D not resolved. V was clipped by 5 bases and J by 2 bases, with 16 bases between them. Germline V gene sequence: CDR1 MDHEN, CDR2 SYDVKM. The CDR3 has 15 amino acids. The CDR3 protein is CASSPPRTATYEQYF. As DNA, the CDR3 is TGTGCCAGCAGTCCTCCTAGGACGGCTACCTACGAGCAGTACTTC. Using reference TRBV28 and TRBJ2-7 for the parts outside the CDR3, the full variable domain is DVKVTQSSRYLVKRTGEKVFLECVQDMDHENMFWYRQDPGLGLRLIYFSYDVKMKEKGDIPEGYSVSREKKERFSLILESASTNQTSMYLCASSPPRTATYEQYFGPGTRLTVT.

The chain recombines TRBV28 with TRBJ2-1, with D unclear. Germline V gives CDR1 MDHEN, CDR2 SYDVKM. Trimming cost V 1 base and J 0 bases, with 10 bases left between them. This CDR3 contains 16 residues. CDR3 in amino acids: CASSLLMRFSYNEQFF. CDR3 DNA: TGTGCCAGCAGTTTATTGATGCGATTCTCCTACAATGAGCAGTTCTTC.

In its sample, this clonotype was seen a few times. J is TRBJ1-2 and V is TRBV12-3 or TRBV12-4; D gene uncertain. The CDR3 is 13 amino acids. Deletions cut 6 bases from V and 4 bases from J, with 12 bases between. The CDR3: CASREGFGYGYTF. CDR3 in DNA: TGTGCCAGCAGAGAGGGATTCGGCTATGGCTACACCTTC.

In its sample, this clonotype was seen a few times. The rearrangement joins TRBV27 to TRBJ2-1; D is possibly TRBD1 (5 bases). Germline V gene data show CDR1 as MNHEY and CDR2 as SMNVEV (reference sequence). CDR3 length equals 16 residues. V lost 3 bases and J lost 1, with 13 bases in between. CDR3 in DNA: TGTGCCAGCAGTTTTTTAGGCAGGGAATCCTACAATGAGCAGTTCTTC. It codes for CASSFLGRESYNEQFF.

This clonotype came up a few times. This chain links TRBV15 with TRBJ2-2; 7 nucleotides align to TRBD1. Per the germline V gene, CDR1 is LNHNV and CDR2 is YYDKDF (reference sequence). This CDR3 spans 14 amino acids. Losses at the gene ends were 6 bases for V and 5 bases for J; bases not matched to a gene: 6. The CDR3 protein is CATSNPTGTGELFF. CDR3 in DNA: TGTGCCACCAGTAATCCGACAGGGACCGGGGAGCTGTTTTTT.

This clonotype was detected many times. The chain combines TRBV9 with TRBJ2-2; D possibly corresponds to TRBD2 (5 bases). The CDR3 consists of 14 residues. CDR1 and CDR2 from the germline V gene are SGDLS and YYNGEE. V shed 3 bases and J shed 1 base, with 7 bases lying between them. The CDR3, as DNA: TGTGCCAGCAGCGGGACTTTGAACACCGGGGAGCTGTTTTTT. Translating it yields CASSGTLNTGELFF.

Only a few counts were recorded for this clonotype. The chain recombines TRBV7-2 with TRBJ2-3; D is unresolved. CDR1 and CDR2 (germline): SGHTA, FQGNSA. V gave up 1 base and J gave up 2 bases, with 7 bases separating them. The CDR3 runs 14 residues. The CDR3 loop is CASSLGLLTDTQYF. The CDR3, as DNA: TGTGCCAGCAGCTTAGGGTTACTCACAGATACGCAGTATTTT.

This clonotype turned up a few times. V and J are TRBV18 and TRBJ2-5; weak D call: TRBD2 (6 bases). Germline V gives CDR1 KGHSH, CDR2 LQKENI. Trimming left V 1 base short and J 5 bases short, with 20 bases between. The CDR3 runs 17 residues. The CDR3 spells CASSPLTGAAGRETQYF. CDR3 DNA sequence: TGTGCCAGCTCACCACTAACCGGGGCGGCGGGACGGGAGACCCAGTACTTC.

This chain connects TRBV10-3 to TRBJ1-5; TRBD1 matches at 12 bases. The CDR3 runs 18 residues. Unmatched junction bases numbered 10, after V lost 6 bases and J lost 1 base. The V gene's germline CDR1 is ENHRY and CDR2 SYGVKD. DNA for the CDR3: TGTGCCATCAGCCAAGGGACAGGGGGCAGATCGAGCAATCAGCCCCAGCATTTT. It yields the protein CAISQGTGGRSSNQPQHF.

J is TRBJ2-2 and V is TRBV29-1, with D uncertain. Germline V gene data show CDR1 as SQVTM and CDR2 as ANQGSEA. The CDR3 length is 14 residues. V lost 7 bases and J 0 bases, leaving 12 bases between the germline ends. CDR3 sequence (DNA): TGCAGCGCTTATGGGATATCGAACACCGGGGAGCTGTTTTTT. This translates into CSAYGISNTGELFF.

The chain couples TRBV4-2 to TRBJ2-4; a weak D match, TRBD2 (6 bases). With 4 bases removed from V and 1 base from J, the gap between germline ends came to 14 bases. The CDR3 runs 16 residues. Germline V lookup: CDR1 LGHNA, CDR2 YNFKEQ. This CDR3 reads CASSPRGVMAKNIQYF. As DNA, the CDR3 is TGTGCCAGCAGCCCGCGGGGAGTAATGGCCAAAAACATTCAGTACTTC.

This clonotype was seen many times. V gene TRBV20-1 combines with J gene TRBJ2-7, with D tentatively TRBD1 or TRBD2 (5 bases each). Trimming left V 5 bases short and J 3 bases short, with 11 bases between. This CDR3 has 12 amino acids. Germline V CDR1 and CDR2: DFQATT, SNEGSKA (reference sequence). CDR3 in amino acids: CSASRDLYEQYF. The CDR3 coding sequence is TGCAGTGCTTCCCGGGACCTCTACGAGCAGTACTTC.

The CDR3 is CSVSRSGYEQYF. The CDR3 DNA reads as TGCAGCGTCTCCCGTAGCGGCTACGAGCAGTACTTC. The gene calls are TRBV29-1 and TRBJ2-7; D perhaps matches TRBD2 (6 bases). The V end lost 6 bases, the J end lost 3 bases, and 12 bases lay between the germline ends. Germline V lookup: CDR1 SQVTM, CDR2 ANQGSEA. The CDR3 consists of 12 residues.